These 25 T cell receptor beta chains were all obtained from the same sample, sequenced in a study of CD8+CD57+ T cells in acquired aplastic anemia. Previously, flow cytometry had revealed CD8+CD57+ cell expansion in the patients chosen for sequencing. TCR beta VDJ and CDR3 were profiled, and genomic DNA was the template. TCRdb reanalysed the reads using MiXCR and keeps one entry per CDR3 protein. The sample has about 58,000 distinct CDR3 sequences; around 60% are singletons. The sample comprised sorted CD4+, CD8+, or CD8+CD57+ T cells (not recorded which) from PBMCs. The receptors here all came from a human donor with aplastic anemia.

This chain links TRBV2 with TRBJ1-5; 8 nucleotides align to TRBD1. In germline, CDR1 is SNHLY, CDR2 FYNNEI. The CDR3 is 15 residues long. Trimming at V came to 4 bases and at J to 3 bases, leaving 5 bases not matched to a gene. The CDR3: CASSVGQDLNQPQHF. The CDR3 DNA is TGTGCCAGCAGTGTGGGACAGGACCTCAATCAGCCCCAGCATTTT.

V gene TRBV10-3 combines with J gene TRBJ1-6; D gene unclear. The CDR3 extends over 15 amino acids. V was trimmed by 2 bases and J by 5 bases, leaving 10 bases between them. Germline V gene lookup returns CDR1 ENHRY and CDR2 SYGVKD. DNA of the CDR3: TGTGCCATCAGTGAGGAGTCCGCGAATAATTCACCCCTCCACTTT. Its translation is CAISEESANNSPLHF.

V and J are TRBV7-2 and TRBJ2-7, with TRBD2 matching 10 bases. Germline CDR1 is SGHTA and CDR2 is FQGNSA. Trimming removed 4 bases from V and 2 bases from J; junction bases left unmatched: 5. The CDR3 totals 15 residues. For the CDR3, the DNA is TGTGCCAGCAGCTCAAGCGGGGGGGGGACCTACGAGCAGTACTTC. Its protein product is CASSSSGGGTYEQYF.

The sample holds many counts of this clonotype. The CDR3 sequence is CASSQGLAGGKGDEQFF. The CDR3 DNA reads as TGCGCCAGCAGCCAAGGTCTAGCGGGGGGAAAGGGGGATGAGCAGTTCTTC. The J gene is TRBJ2-1, the V gene TRBV4-3, with 11 bases identical to TRBD2. CDR3 length: 17 residues. In germline, CDR1 is LGHNA, CDR2 YSLEER. V lost 1 base to trimming and J lost 8 bases; unmatched junction nucleotides: 10.

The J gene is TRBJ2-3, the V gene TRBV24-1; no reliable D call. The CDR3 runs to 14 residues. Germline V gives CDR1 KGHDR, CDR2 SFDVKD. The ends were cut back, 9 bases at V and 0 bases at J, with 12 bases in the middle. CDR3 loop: CATASDPSTDTQYF. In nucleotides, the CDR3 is TGTGCCACCGCCTCGGACCCTAGCACAGATACGCAGTATTTT.

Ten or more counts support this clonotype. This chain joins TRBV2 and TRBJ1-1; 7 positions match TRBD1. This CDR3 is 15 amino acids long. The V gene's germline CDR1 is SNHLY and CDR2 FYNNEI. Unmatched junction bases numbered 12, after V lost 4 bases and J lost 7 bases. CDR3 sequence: CASSVHPGQGDEAFF. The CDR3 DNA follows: TGTGCCAGCAGTGTTCATCCTGGGCAGGGGGATGAAGCTTTCTTT.

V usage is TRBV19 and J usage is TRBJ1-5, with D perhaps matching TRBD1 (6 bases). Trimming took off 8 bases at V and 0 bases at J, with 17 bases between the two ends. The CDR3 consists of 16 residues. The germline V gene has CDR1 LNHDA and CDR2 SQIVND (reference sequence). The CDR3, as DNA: TGTGCCAGTGGCCGACCCACAGGGTCTAGCAATCAGCCCCAGCATTTT. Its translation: CASGRPTGSSNQPQHF.

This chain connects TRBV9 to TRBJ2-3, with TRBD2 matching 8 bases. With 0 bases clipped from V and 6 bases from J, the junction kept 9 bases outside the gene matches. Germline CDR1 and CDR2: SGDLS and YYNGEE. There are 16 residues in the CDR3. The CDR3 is CASSVGTSGSGDTQYF. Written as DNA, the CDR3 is TGTGCCAGCAGCGTAGGAACTAGCGGTTCCGGGGATACGCAGTATTTT.

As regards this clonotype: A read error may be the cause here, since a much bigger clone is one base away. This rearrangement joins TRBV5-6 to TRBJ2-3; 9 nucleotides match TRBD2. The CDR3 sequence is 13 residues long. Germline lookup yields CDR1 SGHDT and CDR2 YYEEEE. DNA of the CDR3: TGTGCCAGCAGCTTGGGCGGGGGGGATACGCGGTATTTT. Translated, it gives CASSLGGGDTRYF.

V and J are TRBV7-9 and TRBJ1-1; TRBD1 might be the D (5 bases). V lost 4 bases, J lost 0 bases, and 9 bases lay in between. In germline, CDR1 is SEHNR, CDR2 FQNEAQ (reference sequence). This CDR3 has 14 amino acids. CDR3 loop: CASSWTNLNTEAFF. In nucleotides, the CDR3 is TGTGCCAGCAGCTGGACAAACCTGAACACTGAAGCTTTCTTT.

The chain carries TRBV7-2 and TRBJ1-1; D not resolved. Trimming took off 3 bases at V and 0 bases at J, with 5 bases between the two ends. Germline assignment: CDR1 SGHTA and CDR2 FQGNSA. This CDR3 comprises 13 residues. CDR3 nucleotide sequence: TGTGCCAGCAGCTTTGGGCTGAACACTGAAGCTTTCTTT. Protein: CASSFGLNTEAFF.

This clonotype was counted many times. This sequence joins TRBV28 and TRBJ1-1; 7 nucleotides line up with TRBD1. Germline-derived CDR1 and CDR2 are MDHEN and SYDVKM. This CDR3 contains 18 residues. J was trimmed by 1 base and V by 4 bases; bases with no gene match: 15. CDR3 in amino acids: CASSYGTRDSRPNTEAFF. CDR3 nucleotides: TGTGCCAGCAGTTATGGGACCCGGGACAGCCGACCGAACACTGAAGCTTTCTTT.

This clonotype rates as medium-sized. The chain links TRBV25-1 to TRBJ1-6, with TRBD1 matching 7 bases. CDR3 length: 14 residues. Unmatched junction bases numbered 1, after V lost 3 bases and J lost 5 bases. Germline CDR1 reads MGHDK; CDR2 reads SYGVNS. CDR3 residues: CASSDRGDNSPLHF. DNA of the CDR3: TGTGCCAGCAGTGACAGGGGGGATAATTCACCCCTCCACTTT.

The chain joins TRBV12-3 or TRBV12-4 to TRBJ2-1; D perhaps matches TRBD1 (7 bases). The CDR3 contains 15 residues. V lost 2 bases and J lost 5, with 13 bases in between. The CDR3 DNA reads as TGTGCCAGCAGTTTACGGGCAGGGGGGAACAATGAGCAGTTCTTC. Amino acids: CASSLRAGGNNEQFF.

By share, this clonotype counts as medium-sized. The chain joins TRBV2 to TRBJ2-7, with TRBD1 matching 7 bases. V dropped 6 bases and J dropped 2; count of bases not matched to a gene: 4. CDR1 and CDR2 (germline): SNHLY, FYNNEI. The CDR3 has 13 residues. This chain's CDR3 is CASSDRVTYEQYV. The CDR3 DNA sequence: TGTGCCAGCAGCGACAGGGTCACCTACGAGCAGTACGTC.

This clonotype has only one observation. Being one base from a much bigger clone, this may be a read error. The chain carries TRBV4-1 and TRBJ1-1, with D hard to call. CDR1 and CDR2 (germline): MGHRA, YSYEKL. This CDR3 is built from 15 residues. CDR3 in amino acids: CTSSRLRGWDTEAFF. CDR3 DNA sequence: TGCACCAGCAGCCGGCTGCGAGGGTGGGACACTGAAGCTTTCTTT.

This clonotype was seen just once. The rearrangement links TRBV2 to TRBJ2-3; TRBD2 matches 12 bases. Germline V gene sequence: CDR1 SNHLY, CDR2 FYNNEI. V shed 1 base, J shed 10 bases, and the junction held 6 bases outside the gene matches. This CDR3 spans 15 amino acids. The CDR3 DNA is TGTGCCAGCAGTGAAGGGCTAGCGGGAGGGCCGTCGCAGTATTTT. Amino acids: CASSEGLAGGPSQYF.

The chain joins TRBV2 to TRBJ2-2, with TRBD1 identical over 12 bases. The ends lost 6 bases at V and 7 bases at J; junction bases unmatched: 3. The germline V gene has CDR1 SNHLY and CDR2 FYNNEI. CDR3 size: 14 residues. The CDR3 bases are TGTGCCAGCAGGGGGACAGGGGGCAGCGGGGAGCTGTTTTTT. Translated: CASRGTGGSGELFF. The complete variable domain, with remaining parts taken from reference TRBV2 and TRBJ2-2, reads EPEVTQTPSHQVTQMGQEVILRCVPISNHLYFYWYRQILGQKVEFLVSFYNNEISEKSEIFDDQFSVERPDGSNFTLKIRSTKLEDSAMYFCASRGTGGSGELFFGEGSRLTVL.

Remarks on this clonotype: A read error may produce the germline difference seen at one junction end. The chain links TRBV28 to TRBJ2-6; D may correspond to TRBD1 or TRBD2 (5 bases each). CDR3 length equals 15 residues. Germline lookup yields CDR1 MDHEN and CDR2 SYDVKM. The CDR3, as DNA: TGTGCCAGCAGCCTTCATCCGACCGGGGCCAACGTCCTGACTTTT. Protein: CASSLHPTGANVLTF.

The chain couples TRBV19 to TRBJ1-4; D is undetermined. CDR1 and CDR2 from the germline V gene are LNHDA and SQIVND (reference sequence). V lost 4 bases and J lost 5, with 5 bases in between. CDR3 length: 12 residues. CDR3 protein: CASSKENEKLFF. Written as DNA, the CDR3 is TGTGCCAGTAGTAAGGAAAATGAAAAACTGTTTTTT.

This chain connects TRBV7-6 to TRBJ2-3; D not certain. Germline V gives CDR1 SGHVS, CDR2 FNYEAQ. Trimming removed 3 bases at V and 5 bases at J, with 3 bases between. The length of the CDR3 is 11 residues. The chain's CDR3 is CASSLEDTQYF. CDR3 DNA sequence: TGTGCCAGCAGCTTGGAAGATACGCAGTATTTT.

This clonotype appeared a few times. In nucleotides, the CDR3 is TGTGCCACCAGCAGAAACAGGCACAATCAGCCCCAGCATTTT. Translation: CATSRNRHNQPQHF. The J gene is TRBJ1-5, the V gene TRBV15, with a weak D call TRBD1 (5 bases). The germline V gene encodes CDR1 LNHNV and CDR2 YYDKDF (reference sequence). This CDR3 is 14 amino acids long. V lost 2 bases and J lost 3, with 8 bases in between.

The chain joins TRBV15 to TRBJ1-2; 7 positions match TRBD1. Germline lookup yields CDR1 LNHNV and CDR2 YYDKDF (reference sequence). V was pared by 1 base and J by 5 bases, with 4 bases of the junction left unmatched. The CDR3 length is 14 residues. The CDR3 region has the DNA TGTGCCACCAGCAGAGCTGACAGGGCTTATGGCTACACCTTC. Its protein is CATSRADRAYGYTF.

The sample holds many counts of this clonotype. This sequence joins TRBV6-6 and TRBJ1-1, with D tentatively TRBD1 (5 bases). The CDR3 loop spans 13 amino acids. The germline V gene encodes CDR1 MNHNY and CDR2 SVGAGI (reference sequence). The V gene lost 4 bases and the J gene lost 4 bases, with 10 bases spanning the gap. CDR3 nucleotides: TGTGCCAGCAGTTTTTCGGGGGGCACTGAAGCTTTCTTT. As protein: CASSFSGGTEAFF.

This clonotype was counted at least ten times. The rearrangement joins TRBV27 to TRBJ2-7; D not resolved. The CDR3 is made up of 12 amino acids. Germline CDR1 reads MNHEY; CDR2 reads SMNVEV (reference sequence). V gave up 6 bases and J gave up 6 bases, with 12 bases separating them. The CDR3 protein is CASRRSYGEQYF. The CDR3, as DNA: TGTGCCAGCAGAAGAAGCTACGGCGAGCAGTACTTC.